This TCR beta chain stems from a study of T-cell memory formation after mild COVID-19. CDR3 length: 16 amino acids. The V and J ends lost 3 bases and 4 bases respectively, with 16 bases between them. CDR1 SGHTA and CDR2 FQGNSA come from the germline V gene. Of note for this clonotype: What it binds is unknown.

Regarding the study as a whole: Mainly CM and EM harbored the contracting CD4+ clones; mainly EMRA harbored the CD8+ ones.

Barcoded TCR alpha and TCR beta cDNA libraries with UMIs came from 5'RACE using constant-segment primers. TCRdb re-analysed the 5' RACE reads in MiXCR, keeping a single row per CDR3 protein. The sample comprises 200,000 to 250,000 distinct CDR3 sequences, roughly 15% of which are singletons, and 2.1% rests with the top ten. Sequenced material: PBMCs or a T cell subset sorted from them (not recorded which). This receptor was obtained from an adult woman who had mild COVID-19 (a few samples of this study predate the infection). Cell type and time point are not known. This sequence joins TRBV7-2 and TRBJ2-1; D gene uncertain. CDR3 bases: TGTGCCAGCAGCTTCAACTTAAACCCTTCATACAATGAGCAGTTCTTC. This sequence encodes CASSFNLNPSYNEQFF.